One and the same sample provided the 24 T cell receptor beta chains below, sequenced in a study of cytomegalovirus exposure and HLA in healthy donors. It was with 60 Vbeta and 13 Jbeta primers that the PCR ran. Repertoires were generated with immunoSEQ multiplex PCR, while TCRdb's copy carries only in-frame clones and drops some. The data hold 150,000 to 200,000 clones, with around 79% observed a single time. The material sequenced was PBMCs. These TCRs come from a man in his forties or fifties in good health and CMV-seropositive.

The chain is built from TRBV27 and TRBJ1-5; TRBD1 matches 9 bases. The V and J ends lost 6 bases and 0 bases, in that order; junction bases with no gene match: 12. In germline, CDR1 is MNHEY, CDR2 SMNVEV (reference sequence). The length of the CDR3 is 18 residues. Here the CDR3 DNA reads TGTGCCAGCAGCCCTAGGACAGGGGAGACTTATAGCAATCAGCCCCAGCATTTT. Amino acid sequence: CASSPRTGETYSNQPQHF.

This sequence joins TRBV28 and TRBJ2-3; perhaps TRBD1 as D (5 bases). The CDR3 spans 16 residues. V lost 4 bases, J lost 4 bases, and 18 bases lay in between. CDR1 and CDR2 from the germline V gene are MDHEN and SYDVKM. CDR3 sequence (DNA): TGTGCCAGCAGTTCCGCCGATGGGGCGGTCGCAGATACGCAGTATTTT. Amino acid sequence: CASSSADGAVADTQYF.

The chain uses TRBV29-1 and TRBJ1-2; 11 bases line up with TRBD1. The germline CDR1 and CDR2 sequences are SQVTM and ANQGSEA. The CDR3 is made up of 15 amino acids. The trim removed 6 bases at V and 6 bases at J, leaving 12 bases unmatched. The CDR3, as DNA: TGCAGCGTGGACACCGGACAGGGGGCTGGGAATGGCTACACCTTC. Its translation: CSVDTGQGAGNGYTF. The full variable domain, completed using reference TRBV29-1 and TRBJ1-2, is SAVISQKPSRDICQRGTSLTIQCQVDSQVTMMFWYRQQPGQSLTLIATANQGSEATYESGFVIDKFPISRPNLTFSTLTVSNMSPEDSSIYLCSVDTGQGAGNGYTFGSGTRLTVV.

The V and J genes are TRBV6-5 and TRBJ1-2, with 8 positions matching TRBD1. This CDR3 spans 14 amino acids. J lost 6 bases, V lost 7 bases, and 10 bases had no gene match. Germline V gene sequence: CDR1 MNHEY, CDR2 SVGAGI. The DNA of the CDR3 is TGTGCCAGCACCCATGGGCAGGGGGCCAATGGCTACACCTTC. It specifies CASTHGQGANGYTF.

The rearrangement links TRBV7-2 to TRBJ2-7; the match to TRBD1 covers 7 bases. The J segment lost 3 bases and the V segment lost 3 bases, leaving 5 bases of the junction unmatched. CDR1 and CDR2 (germline): SGHTA, FQGNSA. This CDR3 is 14 amino acids long. CDR3 in DNA: TGTGCCAGCAGCTTGGACAGGAGGTACTACGAGCAGTACTTC. This encodes CASSLDRRYYEQYF.

Only one count was recorded for this clone. This chain uses TRBV6-1 with TRBJ2-5; maybe TRBD1 (7 bases). V was shortened by 6 bases and J by 4 bases, with 15 bases between the two germline ends. CDR1 MNHNS and CDR2 SASEGT come from the germline V gene. The CDR3 covers 14 residues. CDR3 nucleotide sequence: TGTGCCAGCAGCGGCAGGGGGGTCGGAGAGACCCAGTACTTC. It encodes CASSGRGVGETQYF.

The chain uses TRBV6-5 and TRBJ2-2; no definite D call. Germline CDR1 reads MNHEY; CDR2 reads SVGAGI. Trimming took 0 bases from V and 2 from J, leaving 10 bases between them. This CDR3 region has 16 residues. The CDR3 reads CASSYSGSINTGELFF. Written as DNA, the CDR3 is TGTGCCAGCAGTTACTCGGGCAGCATAAACACCGGGGAGCTGTTTTTT.

This chain uses TRBV5-6 with TRBJ2-3; possibly TRBD2 for D (5 bases). V lost 0 bases, J lost 8 bases, and 13 bases lay in between. Per the germline V gene, CDR1 is SGHDT and CDR2 is YYEEEE. The CDR3 length is 14 residues. The CDR3 region is CASSLGEVRGTQYF. The CDR3 DNA sequence: TGTGCCAGCAGCTTGGGTGAAGTCCGGGGTACGCAGTATTTT.

The V gene is TRBV25-1, the J gene TRBJ2-3; 11 positions match TRBD2. Germline trimming cut 10 bases from V and 3 bases from J; bases unmatched to any gene: 15. The CDR3 has 17 residues. Germline-derived CDR1 and CDR2 are MGHDK and SYGVNS. The CDR3 nucleotides are TGTGCCACCATCCCTAATAGCGGGGGGGCTTGGACAGATACGCAGTATTTT. This encodes CATIPNSGGAWTDTQYF. Full variable domain (missing parts from reference TRBV25-1 and TRBJ2-3): EADIYQTPRYLVIGTGKKITLECSQTMGHDKMYWYQQDPGMELHLIHYSYGVNSTEKGDLSSESTVSRIRTEHFPLTLESARPSHTSQYLCATIPNSGGAWTDTQYFGPGTRLTVL.

The V and J genes are TRBV19 and TRBJ2-2, with D possibly being TRBD2 (6 bases). V lost 5 bases and J 3 bases, leaving 10 bases between the germline ends. The CDR3 runs to 14 residues. CDR1 is LNHDA and CDR2 is SQIVND in the germline V gene (reference sequence). This CDR3 reads CASSRLVYTGELFF. The DNA of the CDR3 is TGTGCCAGTAGTCGACTAGTATACACCGGGGAGCTGTTTTTT.

The chain carries TRBV7-6 and TRBJ2-1; TRBD1 matches at 9 bases. The CDR3 sequence is 14 residues long. The V gene end was trimmed by 1 base and the J gene end by 9 bases; junction bases not matched to a gene: 4. Germline CDR1 and CDR2: SGHVS and FNYEAQ. CDR3 protein: CASSLGDRVGEQFF. The CDR3 DNA sequence: TGTGCCAGCAGCTTAGGGGACAGGGTGGGTGAGCAGTTCTTC.

The genes are TRBV27 and TRBJ2-1, with TRBD1 matching over 10 bases. CDR1 is MNHEY, CDR2 SMNVEV, per germline (reference sequence). The CDR3 spans 13 residues. Trimming removed 10 bases from V and 6 bases from J; junction bases left unmatched: 6. The CDR3 is CATTTGGFNEQFF. CDR3 sequence (DNA): TGTGCCACCACGACAGGGGGCTTCAATGAGCAGTTCTTC.

The rearrangement joins TRBV30 to TRBJ2-1, with TRBD1 identical over 7 bases. The CDR3 sequence is 12 residues long. After removal of 2 bases from V and 9 bases from J, the junction contained 4 bases not matched to a gene. Germline V gene data show CDR1 as GTSNPN and CDR2 as SVGIG (reference sequence). CDR3 amino acids: CAWSRGLGEQFF. The CDR3 nucleotides read TGTGCCTGGAGTAGGGGGCTAGGTGAGCAGTTCTTC.

This clone occurred a few times. This chain links TRBV6-5 with TRBJ1-1; 8 nucleotides line up with TRBD1. The ends lost 0 bases at V and 1 base at J; junction bases unmatched: 1. CDR1 is MNHEY, CDR2 SVGAGI, per germline. CDR3 length equals 15 residues. For the CDR3, the DNA is TGTGCCAGCAGTTACTCCCAGGGGGCGAACACTGAAGCTTTCTTT. This gives the protein CASSYSQGANTEAFF.

This sequence joins TRBV7-3 and TRBJ2-1, with TRBD1 matching 10 bases. V shed 5 bases and J 8 bases; nucleotides not matched to a gene: 6. The CDR3 runs to 14 residues. Germline V gene sequence: CDR1 SGHTA, CDR2 FQGTGA. CDR3 sequence: CASSADGTGDEQFF. In nucleotides, the CDR3 is TGTGCCAGCAGCGCAGATGGGACAGGGGATGAGCAGTTCTTC.

V is TRBV5-1 and J is TRBJ1-1, with 7 bases fitting TRBD1. After removal of 1 base from V and 5 bases from J, the junction contained 5 bases not matched to a gene. CDR1 is SGHRS and CDR2 is YFSETQ in the germline V gene. CDR3 length equals 14 residues. Here the CDR3 reads CASSLLDRRTEAFF. CDR3 bases: TGCGCCAGCAGCTTGCTGGACAGGCGGACTGAAGCTTTCTTT.

V gene TRBV6-1 combines with J gene TRBJ2-7; D is possibly TRBD1 (7 bases). Germline V gene lookup returns CDR1 MNHNS and CDR2 SASEGT. The CDR3 sequence is 14 residues long. Between the trimmed V and J ends, which lost 7 bases and 6 bases, there was a span of 19 bases. The CDR3 reads CASTSGGLLPEQYV. DNA of the CDR3: TGTGCCAGCACCTCAGGGGGACTCCTCCCCGAGCAGTACGTC.

In DNA, the CDR3 is TGTGCCAGCAGTTTATCTCCGGACAGCCTGAGCACAGATACGCAGTATTTT. Encoded protein: CASSLSPDSLSTDTQYF. The chain carries TRBV27 and TRBJ2-3; D might be TRBD1 (6 bases). The V and J ends lost 0 bases and 0 bases respectively, with 13 bases between them. Per germline, CDR1 MNHEY and CDR2 SMNVEV (reference sequence). This CDR3 has 17 amino acids.

This clone was counted a few times. The rearrangement joins TRBV2 to TRBJ1-3, with no clear D. Germline-derived CDR1 and CDR2 are SNHLY and FYNNEI. The CDR3 covers 13 residues. V shed 4 bases and J shed 1 base, with 5 bases lying between them. Written as DNA, the CDR3 is TGTGCCAGCAGTGTTTTATCTGGAAACACCATATATTTT. Translation gives CASSVLSGNTIYF.

The V gene is TRBV10-2, the J gene TRBJ2-5; 9 nucleotides align to TRBD1. V dropped 5 bases and J dropped 5; count of bases not matched to a gene: 6. Germline V gene lookup returns CDR1 WSHSY and CDR2 SAAADI. This CDR3 comprises 14 residues. Here the CDR3 DNA reads TGCGCCAGCAGTACAACAGGGGGCGGCGAGACCCAGTACTTC. The encoded protein is CASSTTGGGETQYF.

J is TRBJ1-3 and V is TRBV5-1, with D possibly matching TRBD1 (5 bases). This CDR3 is built from 15 residues. Germline V gene lookup returns CDR1 SGHRS and CDR2 YFSETQ. V was cut by 3 bases and J by 4 bases, with 14 bases left in between. The CDR3 bases are TGCGCCAGCAGCTGGGGGGATGGAGACGGAAACACCATATATTTT. Its translation: CASSWGDGDGNTIYF.

The chain employs TRBV5-1 and TRBJ1-2; 9 bases match TRBD1. Per germline, CDR1 SGHRS and CDR2 YFSETQ. The CDR3 has 18 amino acids. Germline trimming cut 2 bases from V and 6 bases from J; bases unmatched to any gene: 17. Here the CDR3 DNA reads TGCGCCAGCAGCTTATTGTTCAAAGACAGGGGGTTAGCCGATGGCTACACCTTC. This sequence encodes CASSLLFKDRGLADGYTF.

J is TRBJ1-2 and V is TRBV7-9; 7 bases line up with TRBD1. From germline, CDR1 is SEHNR and CDR2 FQNEAQ (reference sequence). CDR3 size: 17 residues. V trimming: 2 bases; J trimming: 4 bases; junction bases outside the gene matches: 13. In DNA, the CDR3 is TGTGCCAGCAGCTTACCCGGCATAGGGGGCAGTAGCTATGGCTACACCTTC. Protein product: CASSLPGIGGSSYGYTF.

The V and J genes are TRBV28 and TRBJ2-2; TRBD2 aligns across 8 bases. Germline-derived CDR1 and CDR2 are MDHEN and SYDVKM. This CDR3 is built from 17 residues. The junction had 10 bases not matched to a gene; V was cut back by 2 bases and J by 5 bases. The CDR3 loop reads CASSLRFTGGRTGELFF. DNA of the CDR3: TGTGCCAGCAGTTTAAGGTTCACGGGGGGGCGGACCGGGGAGCTGTTTTTT. The full variable domain, completed using reference TRBV28 and TRBJ2-2, is DVKVTQSSRYLVKRTGEKVFLECVQDMDHENMFWYRQDPGLGLRLIYFSYDVKMKEKGDIPEGYSVSREKKERFSLILESASTNQTSMYLCASSLRFTGGRTGELFFGEGSRLTVL.